The 21 T cell receptor beta chains below all came from one sample that was sequenced in a study of T-cell reconstitution after alpha-beta-depleted transplantation in children. For TCRbeta, the library was prepared with unique molecular identifiers. TCRdb re-derived calls from the PCR reads in MiXCR, one entry per CDR3 protein. The sample carries about 420,000 distinct CDR3 sequences, roughly 15% recorded once. The source was PBMCs, mostly from graft donor cells, collected 360 days after TCRalphabeta/CD19-depleted stem cell transplant. Every receptor here comes from a boy less than two years old who had a stem cell transplant for Wiskott-Aldrich syndrome, so the T cells may come from the graft donor.

The chain links TRBV5-1 to TRBJ2-7; 9 bases fit TRBD1. Germline V gene sequence: CDR1 SGHRS, CDR2 YFSETQ. Germline trimming cut 5 bases from V and 0 bases from J; bases unmatched to any gene: 6. The CDR3 covers 15 residues. The CDR3 reads CASSYDRGSSYEQYF. The CDR3 nucleotides read TGCGCCAGCAGTTACGACAGGGGGAGCTCCTACGAGCAGTACTTC.

This clonotype was recorded a few times. V gene TRBV12-3 or TRBV12-4 combines with J gene TRBJ2-6, with 8 bases that match TRBD1. Losses at the gene ends were 3 bases for V and 0 bases for J; bases not matched to a gene: 4. The CDR3 extends over 17 amino acids. CDR3 residues: CASSFRGLRSGANVLTF. As DNA, the CDR3 is TGTGCCAGCAGTTTCAGGGGGCTCCGCTCTGGGGCCAACGTCCTGACTTTC.

The gene calls are TRBV4-1 and TRBJ1-6; TRBD1 might be the D (6 bases). V lost 0 bases to trimming and J lost 8 bases, with 11 bases between them. This CDR3 region has 15 residues. Germline V lookup: CDR1 MGHRA, CDR2 YSYEKL. The chain's CDR3 is CASSQDNRVYSPLHF. The CDR3 DNA sequence: TGCGCCAGCAGCCAAGATAACAGGGTCTATTCACCCCTCCACTTT.

In DNA form, the CDR3 reads TGCGCCAGCAGCTTGTCGCTAGCGGGGGACGGGGAGCTGTTTTTT. This encodes CASSLSLAGDGELFF. The chain employs TRBV5-1 and TRBJ2-2; 10 bases map to TRBD2. The germline CDR1 and CDR2 sequences are SGHRS and YFSETQ. CDR3 size: 15 residues. The ends lost 1 base at V and 7 bases at J; junction bases unmatched: 4.

This rearrangement joins TRBV27 to TRBJ2-4, with 8 bases identical to TRBD2. V shed 2 bases, J shed 3 bases, and the junction held 3 bases outside the gene matches. The CDR3 has 15 residues. The germline CDR1 and CDR2 sequences are MNHEY and SMNVEV (reference sequence). The CDR3 reads CASSLRGTSKNIQYF. The CDR3 coding sequence is TGTGCCAGCAGTTTACGAGGGACTAGCAAAAACATTCAGTACTTC.

There are a few counts of this clonotype. V usage is TRBV5-1 and J usage is TRBJ1-4; D may be TRBD1 (5 bases). Trimming took 0 bases from V and 0 from J, leaving 9 bases between them. Germline lookup yields CDR1 SGHRS and CDR2 YFSETQ. The CDR3 contains 16 residues. CDR3 DNA sequence: TGCGCCAGCAGCTTGGCCCGGGGGGCAACTAATGAAAAACTGTTTTTT. This sequence encodes CASSLARGATNEKLFF.

This clonotype showed up just a few times. This chain uses TRBV4-1 with TRBJ1-6; unclear D gene. The germline V and J ends were trimmed by 2 bases and 6 bases, with 14 bases remaining between them. Germline V gene lookup returns CDR1 MGHRA and CDR2 YSYEKL. The CDR3 consists of 16 residues. CDR3 sequence reads: CASSQPTAPFNSPLHF. The CDR3 DNA sequence: TGCGCCAGCAGCCAACCGACCGCTCCCTTTAATTCACCCCTCCACTTT.

This chain joins TRBV5-1 and TRBJ1-1; no clear D gene. CDR3 length: 15 residues. Germline assignment: CDR1 SGHRS and CDR2 YFSETQ. The ends were cut back, 7 bases at V and 4 bases at J, with 20 bases in the middle. This CDR3 is CASSLGPVGFTEAFF. The CDR3 nucleotides read TGCGCCAGCTCCCTTGGCCCGGTTGGGTTCACTGAAGCTTTCTTT.

The chain carries TRBV11-2 and TRBJ2-4, with 7 nucleotides matching TRBD2. With 5 bases clipped from V and 0 bases from J, the junction kept 7 bases outside the gene matches. The CDR3 runs to 16 residues. Germline loops: CDR1 SGHAT, CDR2 FQNNGV. CDR3 sequence reads: CASSLLADLAKNIQYF. The CDR3 DNA sequence: TGTGCCAGCAGCCTTCTAGCGGATCTAGCCAAAAACATTCAGTACTTC.

The chain is built from TRBV21-1 and TRBJ2-5; TRBD1, the table's D call, was not compared with the DNA. TRBV21-1 is labeled a pseudogene. The CDR3 is 16 amino acids. CDR3 protein: CASSPRHRGHQETQYF. CDR3 in DNA: TGTGCCAGCAGCCCTCGCCACAGGGGGCACCAAGAGACCCAGTACTTC.

The rearrangement uses TRBV6-1 and TRBJ2-3; D might be TRBD2 (6 bases). Germline loops: CDR1 MNHNS, CDR2 SASEGT. The CDR3 runs 17 residues. V was trimmed by 0 bases and J by 2 bases, leaving 15 bases between them. In nucleotides, the CDR3 is TGTGCCAGCAGTGAAGCGCCCAGCGGGTCCCTCACAGATACGCAGTATTTT. Translation: CASSEAPSGSLTDTQYF.

This clonotype was counted only a few times. For the CDR3, the DNA is TGCAGTGCTAGAGACTCAGCGGGGGCCCGGTTCTTC. It codes for CSARDSAGARFF. The rearrangement joins TRBV20-1 to TRBJ2-1; 8 bases map to TRBD2. Germline trimming cut 0 bases from V and 15 bases from J; bases unmatched to any gene: 7. The germline gives CDR1 DFQATT, CDR2 SNEGSKA (reference sequence). The CDR3 is 12 amino acids.

Ten or more counts support this clonotype. V gene TRBV12-3 or TRBV12-4 combines with J gene TRBJ2-6; D is undetermined. There are 15 residues in the CDR3. V shed 10 bases and J shed 1 base, with 14 bases lying between them. CDR3 coding DNA: TGTGCCACCAAATTCTCGAGTTCTGGGGCCAACGTCCTGACTTTC. Protein product: CATKFSSSGANVLTF.

This clonotype occurred a few times. V gene TRBV14 combines with J gene TRBJ1-4; 7 nucleotides line up with TRBD1. The CDR3 is 15 residues long. The V gene end was trimmed by 4 bases and the J gene end by 5 bases; junction bases not matched to a gene: 7. The germline V gene has CDR1 SGHDN and CDR2 FVKESK. This CDR3 reads CASSPQTGRNEKLFF. The DNA of the CDR3 is TGTGCCAGCAGCCCTCAGACAGGGCGAAATGAAAAACTGTTTTTT.

The rearrangement uses TRBV12-3 or TRBV12-4 and TRBJ2-3; no reliable D call. V lost 5 bases, J lost 7 bases, and 13 bases lay in between. This CDR3 spans 13 amino acids. In nucleotides, the CDR3 is TGTGCCAGCAGTCCCTCTAGTGGGAATACGCAGTATTTT. Translation gives CASSPSSGNTQYF.

This chain links TRBV5-1 with TRBJ2-7; D remains unclear. The V gene lost 0 bases and the J gene lost 4 bases, with 11 bases spanning the gap. Germline CDR1 SGHRS, CDR2 YFSETQ. This CDR3 spans 14 amino acids. The CDR3 reads CASSLDGSMYEQYF. CDR3 in DNA: TGCGCCAGCAGCTTGGACGGTAGTATGTACGAGCAGTACTTC.

This clonotype turned up a few times. The chain is built from TRBV10-3 and TRBJ2-7; either TRBD1 or TRBD2 may fit D (5 bases each). The germline CDR1 and CDR2 sequences are ENHRY and SYGVKD. V lost 3 bases and J 6 bases, leaving 27 bases between the germline ends. The length of the CDR3 is 18 residues. The DNA of the CDR3 is TGTGCCATCAGTGATACCCCCGGGACGGCGCCTGCTTGGGGCGAGCAGTACTTC. Its protein product is CAISDTPGTAPAWGEQYF.

This chain connects TRBV28 to TRBJ2-7; the D gene is possibly TRBD2 (5 bases). Trimming removed 2 bases at V and 3 bases at J, with 14 bases between. The CDR3 covers 15 residues. Germline V gene lookup returns CDR1 MDHEN and CDR2 SYDVKM. The DNA for the CDR3 is TGTGCCAGCAGTTTAGGACTGCCTTTCCGCTACGAGCAGTACTTC. Amino acid sequence: CASSLGLPFRYEQYF.

This chain connects TRBV12-3 or TRBV12-4 to TRBJ2-7; D unclear. Deletions cut 5 bases from V and 2 bases from J, with 16 bases between. This CDR3 comprises 15 residues. The CDR3 nucleotides read TGTGCCAGCAGTGGATCAGGACCCCGACCCTACGAGCAGTACTTC. This translates into CASSGSGPRPYEQYF.

This clonotype was observed a few times. The chain is built from TRBV20-1 and TRBJ2-1; weak D call: TRBD2 (6 bases). There are 15 residues in the CDR3. Trimming took off 6 bases at V and 5 bases at J, with 20 bases between the two ends. Looked up from germline, CDR1 is DFQATT and CDR2 is SNEGSKA (reference sequence). Written as DNA, the CDR3 is TGCAGTGCCCGGCCCCTACGGGAGCCTGACAATGAGCAGTTCTTC. Translating it yields CSARPLREPDNEQFF.

This clonotype was detected ten times or more. This rearrangement joins TRBV20-1 to TRBJ2-1; TRBD2 agrees at 10 bases. The germline V gene encodes CDR1 DFQATT and CDR2 SNEGSKA (reference sequence). Unmatched junction bases numbered 7, after V lost 2 bases and J lost 3 bases. The CDR3 length is 16 residues. The DNA of the CDR3 is TGCAGTGCTAGACCCCCGGGACTAGCGAGCTACAATGAGCAGTTCTTC. Amino acids: CSARPPGLASYNEQFF.